This TCR beta chain was obtained from a study of T cells in localized non-small cell lung cancer (dated by TCRdb to the early 2020s). With respect to the entire study: The study examined T cell repertoires in approximately 240 patients with early-stage NSCLC and compared tumors with uninvolved tumor-adjacent lungs. The cohort comprised roughly 230 treatment-naïve NSCLC patients with resected, localized lung tumors. Of the NSCLC patients, about 130 were male and 107 were female, and the mean age was approximately 66 years. Paper-wide results and their limitations: A median of about 61 of the top 100 tumor clones turned up in the paired uninvolved adjacent lung, and approximately 30 of those clones also ranked among the top 100 of that same adjacent lung. Because multi-region sequencing of the tumors was not done, intratumor heterogeneity could not be ruled out. Uninvolved tumor-adjacent lung showed the highest T cell clonality, higher than tumor, which suggests more focused antigenic responses in the uninvolved tumor-adjacent lung. Because of the exploratory design, TCR variables were selected using unadjusted p-values without false-discovery rate correction. Longer overall survival was associated with higher blood T cell density, whereas shorter survival was associated with higher adjacent-lung clonality.

The immunoSEQ Assay was used to sequence TCR beta CDR3 regions from DNA. The study's processing was this. T cell density was computed as TCR beta template counts normalized to usable DNA estimated by amplifying housekeeping genes. Richness was estimated using the preseqR package, with extrapolation to 400,000 templates for PBMC samples and to 120,000 templates for tissue samples. Clonality was defined as one minus Pielou's evenness. Differential abundance testing on productive amino-acid clonotypes, with a minimum total count of 5 and an alpha of 0.1, was used to identify tissue-enriched TCRs. The Jaccard Index and the Morisita Overlap Index were used to measure repertoire overlap between compartments. GLIPH grouped TCR beta CDR3s together with public tetramer-defined viral CDR3s, and a viral motif had to include at least three viral sequences and also show V-gene enrichment. What TCRdb holds here is the immuneACCESS table cut down to in-frame rearrangements. Part of the clones is not present; checked against another copy, under half of the missing clones reflect an unresolved V gene, and the others are unexplained. V and J calls and clone size are as listed in that table; D and trimming were resolved from the DNA. This sample lists about 78,000 clones; 84% were detected once. The top ten hold 2.8% of the sample.

Per the germline V gene, MDHEN is the CDR1 and SYDVKM is the CDR2. The junction carries 13 bases between V and J, which are trimmed by 3 bases and 7 bases respectively. The CDR3 runs 14 amino acids, cysteine and phenylalanine included. Only CDR3 DNA is held: 42 bases, read in frame from base 1. At diagnosis, tumor, uninvolved tumor-adjacent lung and peripheral blood were collected and then preserved as a mix of FFPE and fresh-frozen material. For TCR repertoire profiling, the blood samples were analyzed as peripheral blood mononuclear cells. About this clone itself: This receptor's antigen is unknown. Base qualities are not recorded, but no much larger clone differs from it by a single base.

The source material was peripheral blood, sampled before any cancer treatment. The TCR comes from a man between 40 and 70 years old with stage I lung adenocarcinoma. The chain uses TRBV28 and TRBJ2-4; the D gene is unclear. The CDR3 amino acid sequence is: CASSFIRLLNIQYF. In nucleotides, the sequence is TGTGCCAGCAGTTTTATCCGACTTTTGAACATTCAGTACTTC.